This is a list of T cell receptor beta chains from one sample in a study of blood T cell repertoires in COVID-19. Sequencing used immunoSEQ multiplex PCR; TCRdb keeps in-frame clones, though not all of them. The sample lists about 320,000 clones; 88% were seen once. Sample: PBMCs or T cells enriched from blood (not recorded which). These receptors were taken from a man aged 25 to 45 who had recovered from COVID-19. Each CDR3 is given with its conserved first and last residue. The D gene is left open where the match is weak. Some rows have no size entry. The others give once, few or many, or a class for an expanded clone.

CDR3	DNA	size	D	J	V
CATQDGGDEQFF	TGTGCCACCCAGGACGGGGGGGATGAGCAGTTCTTC	few	TRBD2	TRBJ2-1	TRBV7-9
CASSSGVDYTF	TGTGCCAGCAGCTCCGGAGTGGACTACACCTTC	once	.	TRBJ1-2	TRBV7-6
CASSDVGVSNQPQHF	TGTGCCAGCAGTGACGTAGGGGTTAGCAATCAGCCCCAGCATTTT	.	.	TRBJ1-5	TRBV6-1
CASSYGGLEAFF	TGTGCCAGCAGTTACGGTGGGCTGGAAGCTTTCTTT	.	.	TRBJ1-1	TRBV6-5
CASSLARGLAGELFF	TGTGCCAGCAGCTTGGCTAGGGGGCTGGCCGGGGAGCTGTTTTTT	.	TRBD1	TRBJ2-2	TRBV5-6
CASRDRGGFGYTF	TGTGCCAGCCGGGACAGGGGGGGTTTTGGCTACACCTTC	.	TRBD1	TRBJ1-2	TRBV5-4
CASSADRQGAFF	TGTGCCAGCTCAGCCGACAGGCAAGGAGCTTTCTTT	.	.	TRBJ1-1	TRBV18
CASSTPLAGGRTGELFF	TGTGCCAGCAGCACCCCTCTAGCGGGGGGGAGAACCGGGGAGCTGTTTTTT	.	TRBD2	TRBJ2-2	TRBV9
CASSSSLGGADEKLFF	TGTGCCAGCAGCTCCTCGCTGGGGGGGGCTGATGAAAAACTGTTTTTT	few	.	TRBJ1-4	TRBV7-9
CASSNPGGGTPLHF	TGTGCCAGCAGCAATCCGGGAGGGGGGACTCCCCTCCACTTT	.	.	TRBJ1-6	TRBV2